One sample yielded the 9 T cell receptor beta chains listed below, sequenced in a study of tumor and adjacent non-tumor tissue in lung cancer. TCRbeta libraries were built with three rounds of nested PCR, modified from ARM-PCR. One entry per CDR3 protein, called by TCRdb with MiXCR from the multiplex PCR reads. The sample yields 65,000 to 70,000 distinct CDR3 sequences, about three fifths seen once. RNA was extracted from bulk tissue without any cell sorting. The sample comprised lung tumor tissue. The source of these receptors is a man aged 45-65 years with non-small cell lung cancer.

This sequence joins TRBV5-1 and TRBJ2-7, with no clear D. Trimming shortened V by 4 bases and J by 3 bases, and 8 bases separated the two germline ends. CDR1 and CDR2 from the germline V gene are SGHRS and YFSETQ. The CDR3 contains 12 residues. CDR3 in DNA: TGCGCCAGCAGCGAGACGAACTACGAGCAGTACTTC. This gives the protein CASSETNYEQYF.

In regard to this clonotype: Being one base from a much bigger clone, this may be a read error. The chain has TRBV4-1 and TRBJ2-7, with 9 positions matching TRBD2. The CDR3 length is 14 residues. CDR1 and CDR2 from the germline V gene are MGHRA and YSYEKL. As DNA, the CDR3 is TGCGCCAGCAGCCAAACTAGCGGGTACTACGAGGAGTACTTC. Protein product: CASSQTSGYYEEYF.

The chain combines TRBV4-1 with TRBJ2-1, with TRBD1 as a possible D gene (6 bases). The germline gives CDR1 MGHRA, CDR2 YSYEKL. V gave up 1 base and J gave up 10 bases, with 17 bases separating them. This CDR3 comprises 15 residues. Written as DNA, the CDR3 is TGCGCCAGCAGCCAAGGGCCACAGGGTACGGGCGAGCAGTTCTTC. Its protein product is CASSQGPQGTGEQFF.

Only a few counts were recorded for this clonotype. This may come from a read error, since a much larger clone is one base off. The genes are TRBV29-1 and TRBJ2-7; D remains unclear. CDR3 length: 12 amino acids. Germline V gives CDR1 SQVTM, CDR2 ANQGSEA. CDR3 in amino acids: CSVGGNSYEQHF. CDR3 in DNA: TGCAGCGTTGGTGGAAACTCCTACGAGCAGCACTTC.

This clonotype appeared a few times. The chain carries TRBV5-1 and TRBJ2-3, with 7 positions matching TRBD2. CDR1 SGHRS and CDR2 YFSETQ come from the germline V gene. The trim removed 4 bases at V and 0 bases at J, leaving 8 bases unmatched. The CDR3 is made up of 16 amino acids. CDR3 DNA: TGCGCCAGCAGCCTCCAAGGGAGGGGAAGCACAGATACGCAGTATTTT. The encoded protein is CASSLQGRGSTDTQYF. Supplemented by reference TRBV5-1 and TRBJ2-3, the full variable domain reads KAGVTQTPRYLIKTRGQQVTLSCSPISGHRSVSWYQQTPGQGLQFLFEYFSETQRNKGNFPGRFSGRQFSNSRSEMNVSTLELGDSALYLCASSLQGRGSTDTQYFGPGTRLTVL.

This clonotype was counted a few times. At one boundary the junction diverges from the germline segment, which might be a read error. The genes are TRBV11-2 and TRBJ2-4; TRBD2 agrees at 9 bases. Germline V lookup: CDR1 SGHAT, CDR2 FQNNGV. There are 14 residues in the CDR3. The CDR3 DNA is TGTGCCAGCAGCTTTTCGGGACTAGCTGAATTTCAATACTTC. Encoded protein: CASSFSGLAEFQYF.

This clonotype occurred many times. The CDR3 reads CSVDSDSIAKNIQYF. The CDR3, as DNA: TGCAGCGTTGACTCGGACAGTATAGCCAAAAACATTCAGTACTTC. V is TRBV29-1 and J is TRBJ2-4, with D perhaps matching TRBD1 (6 bases). V was trimmed by 3 bases and J by 0 bases, leaving 12 bases between them. This CDR3 region has 15 residues. The germline V gene encodes CDR1 SQVTM and CDR2 ANQGSEA.

A note on this clonotype: A much more abundant neighbour one base away suggests this may be a read error. The rearrangement links TRBV11-2 to TRBJ2-7; 15 nucleotides agree with TRBD2. Germline CDR1 is SGHAT and CDR2 is FQNNGV. The CDR3 has 18 residues. The CDR3 loop reads CARSLSVGLAGGGYEQYF. CDR3 DNA sequence: TGTGCCAGGAGCTTATCCGTTGGACTAGCGGGAGGGGGGTACGAGCAATACTTC.

Concerning this clonotype itself: This may stem from a read error, because a much larger clone lies one nucleotide away. V usage is TRBV12-3 or TRBV12-4 and J usage is TRBJ1-3, with a tentative D call TRBD1 (5 bases). Trimming stripped 3 bases from V and 2 bases from J, with 14 bases between. The CDR3 totals 16 residues. Here the CDR3 reads CASSFGGWWTGNTIYF. The CDR3 DNA sequence: TGTGCCAGCAGTTTCGGGGGGTGGTGGACTGGAAACACCATATATTTT.